The 30 T cell receptor beta chains presented below share a single source sample, sequenced in a study of control samples from healthy donors and cancer patients (dated by TCRdb to 2019 to 2021). The library relied on the immunoSEQ multiplex PCR assay. Not all clones reach the TCRdb copy of this immuneACCESS table, which keeps in-frame sequences only. Checked studies attribute under half of the gap to unresolved V genes and leave the rest unexplained. The sample table holds 110,000 to 150,000 clones, of which 85% to 95% were seen once. Of the sample, around 12% falls within the top ten clones. Sequences were obtained from blood. These receptors were obtained from a man between 40 and 49 years old in good health.

The chain combines TRBV4-2 with TRBJ2-3; 8 nucleotides line up with TRBD1. This CDR3 region has 14 residues. In germline, CDR1 is LGHNA, CDR2 YNFKEQ. V shed 6 bases and J 1 base; nucleotides not matched to a gene: 3. The CDR3 DNA is TGTGCCAGCAGTCAGGACAGGGGCACAGATACGCAGTATTTT. Translating gives CASSQDRGTDTQYF.

The count of this clone is one. The CDR3 loop is CASSRDGFNQPQHF. CDR3 coding DNA: TGTGCCAGCAGTCGCGACGGCTTTAATCAGCCCCAGCATTTT. The V call is TRBV6-5, the J call TRBJ1-5; unclear D gene. V was clipped by 5 bases and J by 4 bases, with 12 bases between them. Germline V gene lookup returns CDR1 MNHEY and CDR2 SVGAGI. The CDR3 is made up of 14 amino acids.

This chain joins TRBV19 and TRBJ1-1; TRBD1 matches at 8 bases. With V trimmed by 4 bases and J by 4 bases, 5 bases remained unmatched. In germline, CDR1 is LNHDA, CDR2 SQIVND (reference sequence). The CDR3 has 14 amino acids. The CDR3 coding sequence is TGTGCCAGTAGTACTACGGACAGGGCCACTGAAGCTTTCTTT. It encodes CASSTTDRATEAFF.

The chain joins TRBV28 to TRBJ1-2; tentative D call: TRBD1 (5 bases). The V and J ends lost 4 bases and 2 bases respectively, with 17 bases between them. Germline CDR1 reads MDHEN; CDR2 reads SYDVKM. This CDR3 contains 16 residues. Written as DNA, the CDR3 is TGTGCCAGCAGTTCTTCTGGGGACCGCAAAAACTATGGCTACACCTTC. The encoded protein is CASSSSGDRKNYGYTF.

The gene calls are TRBV27 and TRBJ2-2; possibly TRBD1 or TRBD2 for D (5 bases each). The V end lost 4 bases, the J end lost 6 bases, and 9 bases lay between the germline ends. The CDR3 has 13 amino acids. Germline V gives CDR1 MNHEY, CDR2 SMNVEV (reference sequence). CDR3 in DNA: TGTGCCAGCAGTTCGAGGGGCCCCGGGGAGCTGTTTTTT. Translating it yields CASSSRGPGELFF.

The count of this clone is one. The chain links TRBV4-1 to TRBJ1-1; D is perhaps TRBD1 (5 bases). This CDR3 is built from 15 residues. V gave up 1 base and J gave up 1 base, with 10 bases separating them. Germline assignment: CDR1 MGHRA and CDR2 YSYEKL. The CDR3, as DNA: TGCGCCAGCAGCCAAGTTGGGGGGAGGAACACTGAAGCTTTCTTT. This codes for CASSQVGGRNTEAFF.

The chain couples TRBV6-5 to TRBJ2-7; 7 nucleotides match TRBD2. Germline V gene sequence: CDR1 MNHEY, CDR2 SVGAGI. Losses at the gene ends were 6 bases for V and 6 bases for J; bases not matched to a gene: 11. This CDR3 is 14 amino acids long. CDR3 in amino acids: CASRTGTTRREQYF. CDR3 sequence (DNA): TGTGCCAGCAGAACCGGGACTACACGGCGCGAGCAGTACTTC.

This chain uses TRBV7-9 with TRBJ2-7; D uncertain. The length of the CDR3 is 12 residues. Germline V gives CDR1 SEHNR, CDR2 FQNEAQ (reference sequence). Trimming pared 1 base from V and 3 bases from J, leaving 4 bases between. CDR3 loop: CASSLGDYEQYF. The DNA for the CDR3 is TGTGCCAGCAGCTTAGGGGACTACGAGCAGTACTTC.

The chain couples TRBV27 to TRBJ2-7, with TRBD1 identical over 9 bases. V shed 6 bases and J 4 bases; nucleotides not matched to a gene: 7. This CDR3 has 14 residues. The germline CDR1 and CDR2 sequences are MNHEY and SMNVEV (reference sequence). The CDR3: CASRGQGIPYEQYF. CDR3 coding DNA: TGTGCCAGCAGGGGACAGGGAATCCCTTACGAGCAGTACTTC.

The chain couples TRBV5-1 to TRBJ2-1, with a possible D match to TRBD2 (6 bases). V lost 2 bases to trimming and J lost 8 bases, with 17 bases between them. The V gene's germline CDR1 is SGHRS and CDR2 YFSETQ. The CDR3 spans 15 residues. CDR3 residues: CASSFTGLQFDEQFF. In DNA form, the CDR3 reads TGCGCCAGCAGCTTTACGGGACTCCAGTTCGATGAGCAGTTCTTC.

This sequence joins TRBV5-1 and TRBJ2-5, with D unclear. There are 14 residues in the CDR3. Trimming shortened V by 4 bases and J by 2 bases, and 12 bases separated the two germline ends. Germline CDR1 is SGHRS and CDR2 is YFSETQ. CDR3 nucleotides: TGCGCCAGCAGCCCGTCGGATGCTCAAGAGACCCAGTACTTC. This gives the protein CASSPSDAQETQYF.

The chain uses TRBV5-1 and TRBJ2-1; 7 bases map to TRBD1. CDR1 and CDR2 from the germline V gene are SGHRS and YFSETQ. CDR3 length: 15 amino acids. With 2 bases clipped from V and 6 bases from J, the junction kept 8 bases outside the gene matches. CDR3 region: CASSFDGTAFNEQFF. CDR3 coding DNA: TGCGCCAGCAGCTTCGATGGGACAGCCTTCAATGAGCAGTTCTTC.

This chain uses TRBV27 with TRBJ1-4, with no clear D. Germline values: CDR1 MNHEY, CDR2 SMNVEV (reference sequence). V was pared by 2 bases and J by 8 bases, with 12 bases between. The CDR3 has 14 residues. The CDR3 bases are TGTGCCAGCAGTTTAGGGCTGACTGCCGAAAAACTGTTTTTT. It specifies CASSLGLTAEKLFF.

V usage is TRBV5-1 and J usage is TRBJ1-4; 7 bases are a match to TRBD1. Trimming at V came to 5 bases and at J to 5 bases, leaving 6 bases not matched to a gene. CDR1 SGHRS and CDR2 YFSETQ come from the germline V gene. The CDR3 length is 14 residues. The CDR3 coding sequence is TGCGCCAGCAGACCCGGGACAGCGAATGAAAAACTGTTTTTT. It yields the protein CASRPGTANEKLFF.

V usage is TRBV10-3 and J usage is TRBJ1-2; 7 bases line up with TRBD1. Germline V gene lookup returns CDR1 ENHRY and CDR2 SYGVKD. Trimming cost V 8 bases and J 8 bases; bases outside gene matches: 5. The CDR3 extends over 11 amino acids. The CDR3 sequence is CAIGTVWGYTF. CDR3 bases: TGTGCCATCGGGACAGTCTGGGGCTACACCTTC.

V usage is TRBV6-6 and J usage is TRBJ1-2; D gene uncertain. CDR1 MNHNY and CDR2 SVGAGI come from the germline V gene (reference sequence). This CDR3 is 13 amino acids long. V was cut by 2 bases and J by 6 bases, with 10 bases left in between. CDR3 region: CASSYRSADGYTF. The CDR3, as DNA: TGTGCCAGCAGTTACCGATCGGCTGATGGCTACACCTTC.

V is TRBV11-2 and J is TRBJ2-1; the match to TRBD1 covers 9 bases. The CDR3 is made up of 17 amino acids. The junction had 13 bases not matched to a gene; V was cut back by 0 bases and J by 10 bases. Germline lookup yields CDR1 SGHAT and CDR2 FQNNGV. CDR3: CASSLETGGWDAREQFF. CDR3 coding DNA: TGTGCCAGCAGCTTAGAAACAGGGGGCTGGGATGCACGAGAGCAGTTCTTC.

The chain carries TRBV19 and TRBJ1-2; D gene ambiguous. The CDR3 spans 13 residues. The V end was cut by 4 bases, the J end by 4 bases, with 10 bases between. CDR1 is LNHDA, CDR2 SQIVND, per germline (reference sequence). The CDR3 nucleotides read TGTGCCAGTAGTAAATTCCTAGGCTATGGCTACACCTTC. This gives the protein CASSKFLGYGYTF.

The chain uses TRBV4-1 and TRBJ1-4, with D perhaps matching TRBD1 (6 bases). The length of the CDR3 is 17 residues. Germline CDR1 is MGHRA and CDR2 is YSYEKL. Trimming left V 0 bases short and J 11 bases short, with 22 bases between. The CDR3, as DNA: TGCGCCAGCAGCCAAGATCGGGAGGGGGAGATGAATTGGAAACTGTTTTTT. It encodes CASSQDREGEMNWKLFF.

The V call is TRBV6-4, the J call TRBJ2-3, with TRBD2 identical over 7 bases. The CDR3 is 14 residues long. Germline CDR1 reads MRHNA; CDR2 reads SNTAGT. J lost 2 bases, V lost 3 bases, and 2 bases had no gene match. In DNA, the CDR3 is TGTGCCAGCAGTGAAAGCGGGGACACAGATACGCAGTATTTT. Its protein product is CASSESGDTDTQYF.

This chain links TRBV9 with TRBJ2-2, with 8 bases that match TRBD1. There are 17 residues in the CDR3. V lost 0 bases, J lost 1 base, and 5 bases stayed unmatched. CDR1 and CDR2 from the germline V gene are SGDLS and YYNGEE. For the CDR3, the DNA is TGTGCCAGCAGCGTAGAAACACAGGGGGGGAACACCGGGGAGCTGTTTTTT. It translates to CASSVETQGGNTGELFF.

The chain employs TRBV13 and TRBJ1-2, with 9 bases fitting TRBD1. The CDR3 is 15 residues long. CDR1 is PRHDT and CDR2 is FYEKMQ in the germline V gene (reference sequence). V dropped 5 bases and J dropped 2; count of bases not matched to a gene: 6. Here the CDR3 reads CASSLRDRANYGYTF. The CDR3 bases are TGTGCCAGCAGCCTGCGGGACAGGGCAAACTATGGCTACACCTTC.

The V and J genes are TRBV11-2 and TRBJ2-2, with TRBD2 identical over 8 bases. Germline CDR1 SGHAT, CDR2 FQNNGV. The V gene end was trimmed by 0 bases and the J gene end by 9 bases; junction bases not matched to a gene: 6. The CDR3 runs to 15 residues. The CDR3 is CASSLDSSGSRELFF. The CDR3 nucleotides read TGTGCCAGCAGCTTAGATTCGAGCGGGAGTAGGGAGCTGTTTTTT.

This clone occurred a few times. This chain connects TRBV6-5 to TRBJ1-2; maybe TRBD1 (5 bases). The CDR3 is 14 amino acids. Germline V gene sequence: CDR1 MNHEY, CDR2 SVGAGI. The germline V and J ends were trimmed by 3 bases and 2 bases, with 10 bases remaining between them. In DNA, the CDR3 is TGTGCCAGCAGTTATCAGGGAATGAACTATGGCTACACCTTC. Its translation: CASSYQGMNYGYTF.

The chain recombines TRBV11-2 with TRBJ1-6; D may be TRBD1 (5 bases). The CDR3 spans 12 residues. Germline V gives CDR1 SGHAT, CDR2 FQNNGV. With 6 bases removed from V and 12 bases from J, the gap between germline ends came to 12 bases. CDR3 in DNA: TGTGCCAGCAGTCCTTCAGGGTTACCCCTCCACTTT. The encoded protein is CASSPSGLPLHF.

The chain links TRBV7-9 to TRBJ2-5, with D perhaps being TRBD1 or TRBD2 (5 bases each). Trimming cost V 5 bases and J 5 bases, with 21 bases left between them. The CDR3 is made up of 16 amino acids. CDR1 is SEHNR, CDR2 FQNEAQ, per germline (reference sequence). The DNA of the CDR3 is TGTGCCAGCAGCCCCAAGCCGGGGACGGCAGGGGAGACCCAGTACTTC. Translating it yields CASSPKPGTAGETQYF. Filled out from reference TRBV7-9 and TRBJ2-5, the complete variable domain reads DTGVSQNPRHKITKRGQNVTFRCDPISEHNRLYWYRQTLGQGPEFLTYFQNEAQLEKSRLLSDRFSAERPKGSFSTLEIQRTEQGDSAMYLCASSPKPGTAGETQYFGPGTRLLVL.

The V and J genes are TRBV12-3 or TRBV12-4 and TRBJ1-5, with D perhaps TRBD1 (5 bases). CDR3 length: 13 amino acids. V was shortened by 2 bases and J by 5 bases, with 7 bases between the two germline ends. The CDR3 nucleotides are TGTGCCAGCAGTTTATCGGGGGATCAGCCCCAGCATTTT. Amino acid sequence: CASSLSGDQPQHF.

As DNA, the CDR3 is TGTGCCAGCTCAGACTCTGGGGCCAACGTCCTGACTTTC. Translation gives CASSDSGANVLTF. The chain couples TRBV18 to TRBJ2-6; the D is unclear. Germline CDR1 reads KGHSH; CDR2 reads LQKENI. V was trimmed by 5 bases and J by 0 bases, leaving 2 bases between them. The CDR3 covers 13 residues.

This chain uses TRBV5-4 with TRBJ2-7; 7 bases fit TRBD2. Germline CDR1 reads SGHNT; CDR2 reads YYREEE (reference sequence). V shed 0 bases and J 3 bases; nucleotides not matched to a gene: 6. The CDR3 length is 15 residues. This CDR3 reads CASSLGPSGNYEQYF. In DNA, the CDR3 is TGTGCCAGCAGCTTGGGACCTAGCGGAAACTACGAGCAGTACTTC. Together with reference TRBV5-4 and TRBJ2-7, the CDR3 gives the full variable domain: ETGVTQSPTHLIKTRGQQVTLRCSSQSGHNTVSWYQQALGQGPQFIFQYYREEENGRGNFPPRFSGLQFPNYSSELNVNALELDDSALYLCASSLGPSGNYEQYFGPGTRLTVT.

J is TRBJ2-1 and V is TRBV5-1; D tentatively fits TRBD1 or TRBD2 (5 bases each). The germline gives CDR1 SGHRS, CDR2 YFSETQ. V was shortened by 4 bases and J by 9 bases, with 20 bases between the two germline ends. The CDR3 length is 15 residues. The CDR3 DNA reads TGCGCCAGCAGCCCATACTCCGGGACCAGAGGTGAGCAGTTCTTC. The encoded protein is CASSPYSGTRGEQFF.